These T cell receptor beta chains were read from a single sample in a study of blood T cell repertoires in COVID-19. Method: immunoSEQ multiplex PCR; TCRdb's copy keeps in-frame clones and lacks some. The table shows 190,000 or so clones, with approximately 85% occurring only once. Sequenced: peripheral blood. The receptors shown here come from a woman of 80 years or more with acute or convalescent COVID-19. CDR3s include the opening cysteine and the closing phenylalanine or tryptophan. The D gene is left open where the match is weak. A row's size may be missing; if present it is once, few, many or a size class.

v_gene	abundance	d_gene	j_gene	CDR3aa	CDR3nt
TRBV15	once	NA	TRBJ2-4	CATSRGGLAKNIQYF	TGTGCCACCAGCAGGGGGGGACTAGCCAAAAACATTCAGTACTTC
TRBV6-6	NA	NA	TRBJ1-1	CASMESIRTEAFF	TGTGCCAGTATGGAGAGCATTAGAACTGAAGCTTTCTTT
TRBV3-1/TRBV3-2	NA	NA	TRBJ2-5	CASSPTGMGAETQYF	TGTGCCAGCAGCCCAACCGGGATGGGTGCGGAGACCCAGTACTTC
TRBV6-5	once	TRBD1	TRBJ1-1	CASSWDRNTEAFF	TGTGCCAGCAGTTGGGACAGAAACACTGAAGCTTTCTTT
TRBV7-6	NA	TRBD2	TRBJ2-5	CASSAEWGGTQYF	TGTGCCAGCAGCGCCGAGTGGGGGGGGACCCAGTACTTC
TRBV27	NA	NA	TRBJ2-6	CASSFLRLPGANVLTF	TGTGCCAGCAGTTTTCTGCGGTTGCCTGGGGCCAACGTCCTGACTTTC
TRBV6-2/TRBV6-3	NA	TRBD1	TRBJ1-1	CASSPRQGMNTEAFF	TGTGCCAGCAGTCCAAGACAGGGGATGAACACTGAAGCTTTCTTT
TRBV19	NA	TRBD2	TRBJ2-7	CASSTQGGRISYEQYF	TGTGCCAGTAGTACCCAGGGCGGGAGGATCTCCTACGAGCAGTACTTC
TRBV5-1	NA	TRBD2	TRBJ2-2	CASSLDASGETGELFF	TGCGCCAGCAGCTTGGACGCTAGCGGGGAGACCGGGGAGCTGTTTTTT
TRBV2	NA	NA	TRBJ2-2	CASKAQGTNTGELFF	TGTGCCAGCAAGGCACAGGGAACGAACACCGGGGAGCTGTTTTTT
TRBV3-1/TRBV3-2	NA	TRBD1	TRBJ1-5	CASSAIRDRVGQPQHF	TGTGCCAGCAGCGCCATCCGGGACAGGGTTGGTCAGCCCCAGCATTTT
TRBV19	NA	NA	TRBJ1-4	CASSRGFEGEKLFF	TGTGCCAGTAGTCGCGGCTTCGAGGGAGAAAAACTGTTTTTT
TRBV6-5	NA	TRBD1	TRBJ1-5	CASSYSTGWGWAQHF	TGTGCCAGCAGTTACTCGACAGGGTGGGGATGGGCCCAGCATTTT
TRBV9	NA	NA	TRBJ2-7	CASSDSVVSYEQYF	TGTGCCAGCAGCGATTCAGTCGTCTCCTACGAGCAGTACTTC
TRBV5-1	NA	NA	TRBJ2-7	CASSPDSLSSYEQYF	TGCGCCAGCAGTCCCGACAGCTTAAGCTCCTACGAGCAGTACTTC
TRBV15	few	NA	TRBJ2-1	CATSRREAGQVGNEQFF	TGTGCCACCAGCAGGAGGGAGGCTGGACAGGTTGGCAATGAGCAGTTCTTC
TRBV18	NA	TRBD1	TRBJ1-2	CASSRGTGSNYGYTF	TGTGCCAGCTCACGGGGGACAGGTTCTAACTATGGCTACACCTTC
TRBV6-5	few	NA	TRBJ2-7	CASRAVATGEQYF	TGTGCCAGCAGGGCCGTTGCTACGGGGGAGCAGTACTTC
TRBV9	many	NA	TRBJ1-2	CASSVQEASSYGYTF	TGTGCCAGCAGCGTCCAGGAGGCATCGAGCTATGGCTACACCTTC
TRBV2	NA	TRBD2	TRBJ2-2	CASSLAGGSSGLFF	TGTGCCAGCAGTCTAGCGGGAGGAAGTAGTGGGCTGTTTTTT
TRBV9	NA	TRBD2	TRBJ2-5	CASSDRLAGVGETQYF	TGTGCCAGCAGCGACAGACTAGCGGGAGTGGGGGAGACCCAGTACTTC
TRBV7-2	few	NA	TRBJ2-7	CASTPPTARGSYEQYF	TGTGCCAGCACCCCCCCCACGGCACGAGGCTCCTACGAGCAGTACTTC